Presented here are 18 T cell receptor beta chains from one specimen sequenced in a study of T cell changes during pregnancy in multiple sclerosis. The assay was immunoSEQ multiplex PCR, and TCRdb's table has in-frame clones only and misses some. The profile shows under 75,000 clones, more than 75% of them singletons. Specimen: peripheral blood, collected in the third trimester of pregnancy. These TCRs come from a female donor in good health, enrolled as a control in a pregnancy study.

This rearrangement joins TRBV18 to TRBJ2-3; tentatively, D is TRBD1 (5 bases). The germline V and J ends were trimmed by 0 bases and 1 base, with 11 bases remaining between them. This CDR3 spans 16 amino acids. Germline lookup yields CDR1 KGHSH and CDR2 LQKENI. The CDR3 is CASSPPGRAGTDTQYF. The CDR3 bases are TGTGCCAGCTCACCACCGGGCAGGGCCGGCACAGATACGCAGTATTTT. Full variable domain (remainder filled in from reference TRBV18 and TRBJ2-3): NAGVMQNPRHLVRRRGQEARLRCSPMKGHSHVYWYRQLPEEGLKFMVYLQKENIIDESGMPKERFSAEFPKEGPSILRIQQVVRGDSAAYFCASSPPGRAGTDTQYFGPGTRLTVL.

This clone was counted once. The genes are TRBV27 and TRBJ2-4; 10 bases match TRBD1. The CDR3 extends over 12 amino acids. Per germline, CDR1 MNHEY and CDR2 SMNVEV (reference sequence). After removal of 8 bases from V and 8 bases from J, the junction contained 3 bases not matched to a gene. CDR3 coding DNA: TGTGCCAGCCGGACAGGGGGAGACATTCAGTACTTC. It is translated as CASRTGGDIQYF.

The rearrangement uses TRBV30 and TRBJ2-1; 7 bases are a match to TRBD1. CDR3 size: 14 residues. Germline CDR1 reads GTSNPN; CDR2 reads SVGIG (reference sequence). The ends lost 4 bases at V and 2 bases at J; junction bases unmatched: 5. The CDR3 nucleotides read TGTGCCTGGAAACCGGACAGGACCTACAATGAGCAGTTCTTC. The encoded protein is CAWKPDRTYNEQFF. The entire variable domain, with the rest obtained from reference TRBV30 and TRBJ2-1, is as follows: SQTIHQWPATLVQPVGSPLSLECTVEGTSNPNLYWYRQAAGRGLQLLFYSVGIGQISSEVPQNLSASRPQDRQFILSSKKLLLSDSGFYLCAWKPDRTYNEQFFGPGTRLTVL.

The chain joins TRBV5-1 to TRBJ2-7; the D is unclear. The ends were cut back, 0 bases at V and 6 bases at J, with 7 bases in the middle. Germline assignment: CDR1 SGHRS and CDR2 YFSETQ. This CDR3 spans 12 amino acids. The CDR3 sequence: CASSLEPSEQYF. CDR3 in DNA: TGCGCCAGCAGCTTGGAACCTAGCGAGCAGTACTTC.

This chain uses TRBV4-2 with TRBJ2-3, with D perhaps TRBD2 (7 bases). CDR3 length: 14 amino acids. CDR1 LGHNA and CDR2 YNFKEQ come from the germline V gene. The V and J ends lost 4 bases and 4 bases respectively, with 12 bases between them. The CDR3 nucleotides read TGTGCCAGCAGCCCGGGGGGCGGACCAGATACGCAGTATTTT. Its protein product is CASSPGGGPDTQYF.

The V gene is TRBV27, the J gene TRBJ2-2; 9 nucleotides match TRBD1. This CDR3 has 18 residues. Germline V CDR1 and CDR2: MNHEY, SMNVEV (reference sequence). V trimming: 7 bases; J trimming: 0 bases; junction bases outside the gene matches: 12. The CDR3 sequence is CASTRMGTGRSNTGELFF. CDR3 bases: TGTGCCAGCACCAGAATGGGGACAGGGAGGTCGAACACCGGGGAGCTGTTTTTT.

J is TRBJ2-7 and V is TRBV6-6, with a possible D match to TRBD2 (5 bases). CDR1 MNHNY and CDR2 SVGAGI come from the germline V gene (reference sequence). CDR3 size: 13 residues. Trimming shortened V by 4 bases and J by 3 bases, and 10 bases separated the two germline ends. The CDR3 loop is CASSWARDYEQYF. The CDR3 nucleotides are TGTGCCAGCAGTTGGGCCCGGGACTACGAGCAGTACTTC.

The rearrangement uses TRBV28 and TRBJ1-5; a possible D gene is TRBD1 (6 bases). The CDR3 sequence is 16 residues long. CDR1 and CDR2 (germline): MDHEN, SYDVKM. V lost 8 bases to trimming and J lost 2 bases, with 19 bases between them. The CDR3 loop reads CASWETGNGGNQPQHF. Here the CDR3 DNA reads TGTGCCAGCTGGGAAACAGGGAATGGGGGCAATCAGCCCCAGCATTTT.

The chain has TRBV27 and TRBJ2-3; a possible D gene is TRBD2 (7 bases). With 6 bases removed from V and 4 bases from J, the gap between germline ends came to 17 bases. This CDR3 has 15 residues. The germline gives CDR1 MNHEY, CDR2 SMNVEV (reference sequence). The CDR3 DNA reads TGTGCCAGCAGCTCTTACGGGGGGCAAGCAGATACGCAGTATTTT. Translated: CASSSYGGQADTQYF.

The rearrangement joins TRBV7-9 to TRBJ1-1; no firm D call. Germline-derived CDR1 and CDR2 are SEHNR and FQNEAQ (reference sequence). This CDR3 comprises 12 residues. Trimming left V 10 bases short and J 0 bases short, with 9 bases between. CDR3 DNA: TGTGCCAATTCCGGGGTGAACACTGAAGCTTTCTTT. It codes for CANSGVNTEAFF. The variable domain in full, with the rest retrieved from reference TRBV7-9 and TRBJ1-1, is DTGVSQNPRHKITKRGQNVTFRCDPISEHNRLYWYRQTLGQGPEFLTYFQNEAQLEKSRLLSDRFSAERPKGSFSTLEIQRTEQGDSAMYLCANSGVNTEAFFGQGTRLTVV.

In DNA, the CDR3 is TGTGCCAGCAGTTACGGACAGCCCGCGATTCAAGCTTTCTTT. Its protein is CASSYGQPAIQAFF. The chain joins TRBV6-5 to TRBJ1-1; D is perhaps TRBD1 (6 bases). This CDR3 is built from 14 residues. The germline gives CDR1 MNHEY, CDR2 SVGAGI. Trimming shortened V by 2 bases and J by 9 bases, and 16 bases separated the two germline ends.

The chain uses TRBV5-8 and TRBJ1-5, with D possibly matching TRBD1 (5 bases). CDR1 and CDR2 (germline): SGHTS, YDEGEE. The CDR3 is 16 amino acids. V dropped 1 base and J dropped 2 bases, with 13 bases sitting between them. In DNA form, the CDR3 reads TGTGCCAGCAGCTTGTATGGGGGAGGGGGCAATCAGCCCCAGCATTTT. Its protein product is CASSLYGGGGNQPQHF.

The chain uses TRBV5-1 and TRBJ2-5; weak D call: TRBD2 (7 bases). Germline V gives CDR1 SGHRS, CDR2 YFSETQ. V was pared by 1 base and J by 2 bases, with 15 bases between. This CDR3 is 16 amino acids long. In DNA form, the CDR3 reads TGCGCCAGCAGCTTGAGGGGGGAGGGGATTCAAGAGACCCAGTACTTC. It specifies CASSLRGEGIQETQYF.

The gene calls are TRBV27 and TRBJ2-3, with TRBD2 identical over 7 bases. The CDR3 spans 14 residues. V lost 2 bases, J lost 3 bases, and 2 bases stayed unmatched. In germline, CDR1 is MNHEY, CDR2 SMNVEV (reference sequence). This CDR3 is CASSLRRGTDTQYF. CDR3 nucleotides: TGTGCCAGCAGTTTAAGGCGGGGGACAGATACGCAGTATTTT.

The rearrangement uses TRBV11-2 and TRBJ1-6, with D perhaps TRBD1 (6 bases). The CDR3 is 16 residues long. In germline, CDR1 is SGHAT, CDR2 FQNNGV. The V gene lost 6 bases and the J gene lost 9 bases, with 21 bases spanning the gap. The CDR3 reads CASRPSGARGSSPLHF. Here the CDR3 DNA reads TGTGCCAGCAGACCGAGTGGGGCCAGGGGTTCTTCACCCCTCCACTTT.

The genes are TRBV4-2 and TRBJ2-2; D unclear. V was trimmed by 0 bases and J by 4 bases, leaving 6 bases between them. In germline, CDR1 is LGHNA, CDR2 YNFKEQ. The CDR3 spans 14 residues. CDR3 nucleotides: TGTGCCAGCAGCCAAGATCTCCTCACCGGGGAGCTGTTTTTT. Protein product: CASSQDLLTGELFF.

The chain carries TRBV7-6 and TRBJ2-5; 8 positions match TRBD1. Unmatched junction bases numbered 3, after V lost 5 bases and J lost 1 base. Germline CDR1 and CDR2: SGHVS and FNYEAQ. CDR3 length equals 14 residues. The DNA of the CDR3 is TGTGCCAGCAGCGGACAGGGAGCCCAAGAGACCCAGTACTTC. It yields the protein CASSGQGAQETQYF. Complete variable domain (other parts from reference TRBV7-6 and TRBJ2-5): GAGVSQSPRYKVTKRGQDVALRCDPISGHVSLYWYRQALGQGPEFLTYFNYEAQQDKSGLPNDRFSAERPEGSISTLTIQRTEQRDSAMYRCASSGQGAQETQYFGPGTRLLVL.

This chain joins TRBV21-1 and TRBJ2-7; the table calls TRBD1, which could not be checked here. TRBV21-1 is a listed pseudogene. This CDR3 contains 14 residues. The DNA for the CDR3 is TGTGCCAGCAGCAAAAGAGACAGGACTTACGAGCAGTACTTC. Its translation is CASSKRDRTYEQYF.